The 31 T cell receptor beta chains below were found in one sample sequenced in a study of Tregs in tolerant kidney transplant recipients. Sequenced by immunoSEQ multiplex PCR; TCRdb stores in-frame clones only, minus some. The repertoire consists of about 20,000 clones, with approximately 85% occurring once and the leading ten covering more than 2%. The sequenced sample consisted of Tregs from blood. These receptors came from a human donor in good health.

V and J are TRBV9 and TRBJ2-2; TRBD2 matches at 7 bases. The V and J ends lost 2 bases and 1 base, in that order; junction bases with no gene match: 8. This CDR3 is built from 17 residues. The germline V gene has CDR1 SGDLS and CDR2 YYNGEE. The CDR3 DNA sequence: TGTGCCAGCAGCGTCTTGGGGGACTATAAGAACACCGGGGAGCTGTTTTTT. Amino acids: CASSVLGDYKNTGELFF.

CDR3 region: CASSVGLGMNTEAFF. CDR3 sequence (DNA): TGTGCCAGCAGCGTAGGGTTGGGCATGAACACTGAAGCTTTCTTT. The chain joins TRBV9 to TRBJ1-1; no reliable D call. The CDR3 is made up of 15 amino acids. Germline CDR1 and CDR2: SGDLS and YYNGEE. The ends were cut back, 0 bases at V and 0 bases at J, with 9 bases in the middle.

This chain connects TRBV27 to TRBJ1-2; no clear D gene. CDR1 MNHEY and CDR2 SMNVEV come from the germline V gene (reference sequence). V lost 0 bases and J lost 0, with 11 bases in between. The CDR3 runs 16 residues. The CDR3 is CASSLSIQRTNYGYTF. The CDR3 DNA reads as TGTGCCAGCAGTTTATCGATCCAGCGTACTAACTATGGCTACACCTTC.

This sequence joins TRBV19 and TRBJ2-3, with a weak D call TRBD2 (7 bases). Germline lookup yields CDR1 LNHDA and CDR2 SQIVND (reference sequence). Trimming left V 7 bases short and J 4 bases short, with 15 bases between. CDR3 length equals 14 residues. CDR3 DNA: TGTGCCAGTAAGTCACAGGGACTACCAGATACGCAGTATTTT. Translation gives CASKSQGLPDTQYF.

V usage is TRBV6-6 and J usage is TRBJ1-2; no clear D gene. The germline CDR1 and CDR2 sequences are MNHNY and SVGAGI (reference sequence). The CDR3 totals 13 residues. The V end was cut by 2 bases, the J end by 3 bases, with 7 bases between. DNA for the CDR3: TGTGCCAGCAGTTACCGGGTGTACTATGGCTACACCTTC. Amino acids: CASSYRVYYGYTF.

This chain uses TRBV7-9 with TRBJ1-2; weak D call: TRBD1 (6 bases). The V gene lost 10 bases and the J gene lost 3 bases, with 18 bases spanning the gap. CDR1 SEHNR and CDR2 FQNEAQ come from the germline V gene (reference sequence). The CDR3 is made up of 14 amino acids. CDR3 nucleotides: TGTGCCATACCCCCCCCGGACAGATACTATGGCTACACCTTC. This gives the protein CAIPPPDRYYGYTF.

The V and J genes are TRBV7-2 and TRBJ1-2, with D possibly matching TRBD1 (5 bases). This CDR3 comprises 13 residues. V lost 5 bases, J lost 4 bases, and 11 bases lay in between. The V gene's germline CDR1 is SGHTA and CDR2 FQGNSA. CDR3 DNA: TGTGCCAGCAGCCTTACAGGAACCTATGGCTACACCTTC. As protein: CASSLTGTYGYTF. Together with reference TRBV7-2 and TRBJ1-2, the CDR3 gives the full variable domain: GAGVSQSPSNKVTEKGKDVELRCDPISGHTALYWYRQSLGQGLEFLIYFQGNSAPDKSGLPSDRFSAERTGGSVSTLTIQRTQQEDSAVYLCASSLTGTYGYTFGSGTRLTVV.

This clone showed up just a few times. This rearrangement joins TRBV5-1 to TRBJ2-3, with 9 bases identical to TRBD1. The CDR3 is 14 amino acids. With 7 bases clipped from V and 3 bases from J, the junction kept 6 bases outside the gene matches. The germline CDR1 and CDR2 sequences are SGHRS and YFSETQ. The CDR3 DNA follows: TGCGCCAGCTGGGGGGGACAGGGAACAGATACGCAGTATTTT. This sequence encodes CASWGGQGTDTQYF.

The rearrangement links TRBV6-5 to TRBJ2-2; unclear D gene. CDR1 and CDR2 (germline): MNHEY, SVGAGI. The CDR3 covers 14 residues. V was cut by 1 base and J by 5 bases, with 8 bases left in between. The CDR3 loop is CASSYYTGTGELFF. The CDR3 nucleotides are TGTGCCAGCAGTTACTACACCGGGACCGGGGAGCTGTTTTTT.

This chain uses TRBV5-8 with TRBJ2-6, with unresolved D. The V and J ends lost 4 bases and 0 bases respectively, with 11 bases between them. The CDR3 length is 16 residues. In germline, CDR1 is SGHTS, CDR2 YDEGEE. CDR3 DNA: TGTGCCAGCAGCATCGCACTGATCTCTGGGGCCAACGTCCTGACTTTC. Translated, it gives CASSIALISGANVLTF.

This chain joins TRBV19 and TRBJ2-6, with D unresolved. V was trimmed by 7 bases and J by 0 bases, leaving 4 bases between them. This CDR3 spans 13 amino acids. Germline V lookup: CDR1 LNHDA, CDR2 SQIVND (reference sequence). The CDR3, as DNA: TGTGCCAGTAAGGACTCTGGGGCCAACGTCCTGACTTTC. The encoded protein is CASKDSGANVLTF.

This clone was seen a single time. The rearrangement links TRBV15 to TRBJ1-1; D call uncertain. Germline V lookup: CDR1 LNHNV, CDR2 YYDKDF (reference sequence). V was clipped by 3 bases and J by 0 bases, with 8 bases between them. The CDR3 has 14 amino acids. The CDR3 DNA is TGTGCCACCAGCAGTGGAGCCCTGAACACTGAAGCTTTCTTT. It translates to CATSSGALNTEAFF.

The chain is built from TRBV6-5 and TRBJ1-2; 7 nucleotides align to TRBD1. The length of the CDR3 is 14 residues. The J segment lost 5 bases and the V segment lost 5 bases, leaving 8 bases of the junction unmatched. Germline V gene sequence: CDR1 MNHEY, CDR2 SVGAGI. CDR3 in DNA: TGTGCCAGCAGTGAAGGACGACAGGGTTATGGCTACACCTTC. Residues: CASSEGRQGYGYTF.

The gene calls are TRBV7-9 and TRBJ1-4, with TRBD1 identical over 9 bases. With 4 bases clipped from V and 6 bases from J, the junction kept 12 bases outside the gene matches. Germline V gene sequence: CDR1 SEHNR, CDR2 FQNEAQ (reference sequence). The CDR3 runs 17 residues. The DNA for the CDR3 is TGTGCCAGCAGCTGGGGGAGGACAGGGGTCTGGGATGAAAAACTGTTTTTT. Translation gives CASSWGRTGVWDEKLFF.

The rearrangement joins TRBV10-3 to TRBJ1-6; perhaps TRBD1 as D (5 bases). The CDR3 is 14 amino acids. V lost 10 bases and J lost 7, with 17 bases in between. Germline V gene data show CDR1 as ENHRY and CDR2 as SYGVKD. The CDR3 reads CATTLDGTNSPLHF. For the CDR3, the DNA is TGTGCCACCACCTTGGACGGGACGAATTCACCCCTCCACTTT.

This clone was counted between two and nine times. This chain links TRBV27 with TRBJ2-5, with D perhaps TRBD2 (7 bases). Trimming removed 3 bases at V and 7 bases at J, with 15 bases between. This CDR3 spans 14 amino acids. CDR1 is MNHEY, CDR2 SMNVEV, per germline (reference sequence). Here the CDR3 DNA reads TGTGCCAGCAGTTTCGGGGGGCTGGGGGGGACCCAGTACTTC. Translating it yields CASSFGGLGGTQYF.

The gene calls are TRBV9 and TRBJ1-1; D perhaps matches TRBD1 (6 bases). The ends were cut back, 3 bases at V and 5 bases at J, with 11 bases in the middle. CDR1 and CDR2 from the germline V gene are SGDLS and YYNGEE. The length of the CDR3 is 13 residues. The CDR3 DNA reads as TGTGCCAGCAGCGCAGCGACAGGAACTGAAGCTTTCTTT. As protein: CASSAATGTEAFF.

This clone was seen a handful of times. This chain links TRBV5-1 with TRBJ2-5; TRBD1 agrees at 8 bases. Germline V gene data show CDR1 as SGHRS and CDR2 as YFSETQ. The V segment lost 0 bases and the J segment 2 bases; nucleotides outside the gene matches: 6. The CDR3 runs 16 residues. The CDR3 region is CASSLGGTGGQETQYF. The CDR3 nucleotides read TGCGCCAGCAGCTTGGGGGGGACAGGCGGACAAGAGACCCAGTACTTC.

The genes are TRBV7-6 and TRBJ2-3; 13 bases map to TRBD2. The CDR3 contains 17 residues. Looked up from germline, CDR1 is SGHVS and CDR2 is FNYEAQ. J was trimmed by 2 bases and V by 3 bases; bases with no gene match: 5. This CDR3 is CASSFTSGGATTDTQYF. CDR3 DNA: TGTGCCAGCAGCTTTACTAGCGGGGGGGCCACCACAGATACGCAGTATTTT.

This chain joins TRBV5-1 and TRBJ1-1; D gene ambiguous. The CDR3 covers 15 residues. V shed 0 bases and J shed 4 bases, with 13 bases lying between them. Germline CDR1 reads SGHRS; CDR2 reads YFSETQ. The CDR3 bases are TGCGCCAGCAGCTTGGACAGCCCAATGGGCACTGAAGCTTTCTTT. Amino acid sequence: CASSLDSPMGTEAFF.

The rearrangement joins TRBV19 to TRBJ1-5; a weak D match, TRBD1 (5 bases). Trimming shortened V by 0 bases and J by 0 bases, and 9 bases separated the two germline ends. The CDR3 loop spans 16 amino acids. CDR1 and CDR2 (germline): LNHDA, SQIVND (reference sequence). The CDR3, as DNA: TGTGCCAGTAGTATAGAAAGACAGATTAGCAATCAGCCCCAGCATTTT. This encodes CASSIERQISNQPQHF. Full variable domain (remainder filled in from reference TRBV19 and TRBJ1-5): DGGITQSPKYLFRKEGQNVTLSCEQNLNHDAMYWYRQDPGQGLRLIYYSQIVNDFQKGDIAEGYSVSREKKESFPLTVTSAQKNPTAFYLCASSIERQISNQPQHFGDGTRLSIL.

The J gene is TRBJ1-2, the V gene TRBV6-6; perhaps TRBD1 as D (6 bases). The CDR3 runs 15 residues. Between the trimmed V and J ends, which lost 0 bases and 6 bases, there was a span of 14 bases. Per the germline V gene, CDR1 is MNHNY and CDR2 is SVGAGI (reference sequence). The CDR3 DNA reads as TGTGCCAGCAGTTACTCGAGGACAGCAAGGGATGGCTACACCTTC. Amino acids: CASSYSRTARDGYTF.

The chain employs TRBV7-9 and TRBJ2-1, with 7 bases aligning to TRBD2. Trimming cost V 2 bases and J 4 bases; bases outside gene matches: 8. Germline-derived CDR1 and CDR2 are SEHNR and FQNEAQ (reference sequence). The CDR3 consists of 16 residues. The CDR3 loop is CASSLREAPGYNEQFF. CDR3 in DNA: TGTGCCAGCAGCTTACGGGAGGCACCAGGTTACAATGAGCAGTTCTTC.

The V gene is TRBV18, the J gene TRBJ2-1; D is unresolved. Per the germline V gene, CDR1 is KGHSH and CDR2 is LQKENI. CDR3 length equals 17 residues. Trimming left V 1 base short and J 0 bases short, with 13 bases between. The CDR3 sequence: CASSPRTGPSSYNEQFF. CDR3 nucleotides: TGTGCCAGCTCACCACGGACCGGACCGAGCTCCTACAATGAGCAGTTCTTC.

In this sample, this clone turned up once. This sequence joins TRBV29-1 and TRBJ1-2; the D gene is possibly TRBD1 (5 bases). Germline V gene sequence: CDR1 SQVTM, CDR2 ANQGSEA. The CDR3 loop spans 12 amino acids. V was shortened by 4 bases and J by 3 bases, with 9 bases between the two germline ends. CDR3 DNA: TGCAGCGTTGGACAGACAGACTATGGCTACACCTTC. Protein: CSVGQTDYGYTF.

This chain links TRBV10-3 with TRBJ2-7; 13 bases match TRBD2. This CDR3 region has 16 residues. Germline V lookup: CDR1 ENHRY, CDR2 SYGVKD. Trimming took 4 bases from V and 0 from J; bases not matched to a gene: 3. This chain's CDR3 is CAISGLAGGLSYEQYF. The DNA of the CDR3 is TGTGCCATCAGTGGACTAGCGGGGGGACTCTCCTACGAGCAGTACTTC.

This clone was counted a single time. This chain links TRBV5-4 with TRBJ2-2; tentative D call: TRBD2 (7 bases). Germline CDR1 SGHNT, CDR2 YYREEE (reference sequence). CDR3 length: 16 amino acids. V gave up 4 bases and J gave up 5 bases, with 18 bases separating them. The CDR3 nucleotides are TGTGCCAGCAGCCCGGCAGGACTAGGGGGGACCGGGGAGCTGTTTTTT. Its protein is CASSPAGLGGTGELFF.

A few counts support this clone. The CDR3 spells CASSLSSGDSYEQYF. DNA for the CDR3: TGTGCCAGCAGCTTAAGTAGCGGGGACTCCTACGAGCAGTACTTC. The V and J genes are TRBV11-2 and TRBJ2-7; 8 nucleotides line up with TRBD2. Per the germline V gene, CDR1 is SGHAT and CDR2 is FQNNGV. The V segment lost 2 bases and the J segment 0 bases; nucleotides outside the gene matches: 3. The CDR3 is 15 amino acids.

The chain employs TRBV9 and TRBJ1-3; D call uncertain. CDR3 length: 18 amino acids. Germline CDR1 is SGDLS and CDR2 is YYNGEE. V was pared by 0 bases and J by 3 bases, with 19 bases between. CDR3 protein: CASSVAANVHGFGNTIYF. The CDR3 DNA is TGTGCCAGCAGCGTAGCGGCGAATGTACACGGGTTTGGAAACACCATATATTTT.

The chain carries TRBV19 and TRBJ1-5; unclear D gene. This CDR3 has 16 residues. Trimming took 1 base from V and 6 from J, leaving 16 bases between them. The germline V gene has CDR1 LNHDA and CDR2 SQIVND (reference sequence). CDR3 amino acids: CASSIGALASPQPQHF. The CDR3 region has the DNA TGTGCCAGTAGTATAGGGGCCCTAGCCTCTCCTCAGCCCCAGCATTTT.

The chain carries TRBV20-1 and TRBJ1-1; D gene uncertain. Trimming shortened V by 6 bases and J by 8 bases, and 13 bases separated the two germline ends. The germline gives CDR1 DFQATT, CDR2 SNEGSKA (reference sequence). The CDR3 covers 11 residues. The CDR3 coding sequence is TGCAGTGCCGAAACCGGCGGGGAAGCTTTCTTT. Translated, it gives CSAETGGEAFF.